A single sample gave rise to the 21 T cell receptor beta chains below, sequenced in a study of blood T cell repertoires in COVID-19. Method: immunoSEQ multiplex PCR; TCRdb's copy keeps in-frame clones and lacks some. This sample yields almost 350,000 clones, of which approximately 89% are seen a single time; roughly 3.9% belongs to the top ten. Sequenced sample: peripheral blood. These receptors were collected from a woman aged 60-75 years with COVID-19, enrolled during active disease.

V and J are TRBV7-3 and TRBJ1-1; the match to TRBD1 covers 8 bases. Germline loops: CDR1 SGHTA, CDR2 FQGTGA. The trim removed 1 base at V and 2 bases at J, leaving 3 bases unmatched. This CDR3 spans 15 amino acids. This CDR3 is CASSLMGQVNTEAFF. CDR3 bases: TGTGCCAGCAGCTTAATGGGACAGGTTAACACTGAAGCTTTCTTT.

The J gene is TRBJ1-1, the V gene TRBV5-1; 8 nucleotides match TRBD1. V trimming: 4 bases; J trimming: 1 base; junction bases outside the gene matches: 3. The CDR3 consists of 14 residues. Germline CDR1 is SGHRS and CDR2 is YFSETQ. This CDR3 is CASSQGAANTEAFF. The CDR3 DNA sequence: TGCGCCAGCAGCCAGGGGGCCGCGAACACTGAAGCTTTCTTT.

This CDR3 is CASSLNGIGDGYTF. CDR3 DNA: TGTGCCAGCAGCTTAAACGGGATCGGCGATGGCTACACCTTC. The J gene is TRBJ1-2, the V gene TRBV13, with D unresolved. V lost 2 bases and J lost 6, with 13 bases in between. The CDR3 contains 14 residues. Per the germline V gene, CDR1 is PRHDT and CDR2 is FYEKMQ (reference sequence).

This rearrangement joins TRBV11-2 to TRBJ2-7, with 11 bases matching TRBD1. There are 15 residues in the CDR3. Germline assignment: CDR1 SGHAT and CDR2 FQNNGV. V shed 7 bases, J shed 5 bases, and the junction held 10 bases outside the gene matches. CDR3 sequence (DNA): TGTGCCAGCACCCCGCTAAGGACAGGGGGCGACGAGCAGTACTTC. It translates to CASTPLRTGGDEQYF.

The rearrangement links TRBV27 to TRBJ1-5; TRBD1 agrees at 7 bases. V was pared by 6 bases and J by 6 bases, with 11 bases of the junction left unmatched. This CDR3 region has 15 residues. Germline loops: CDR1 MNHEY, CDR2 SMNVEV (reference sequence). The DNA for the CDR3 is TGTGCCAGCAGCCCGACTCCCGGGACAGTTCAGCCCCAGCATTTT. Translated: CASSPTPGTVQPQHF.

Written as DNA, the CDR3 is TGCAGTGCTAGTCTTCCAGTCCGGAACACTGAAGCTTTCTTT. This translates into CSASLPVRNTEAFF. The J gene is TRBJ1-1, the V gene TRBV20-1; D uncertain. Germline CDR1 is DFQATT and CDR2 is SNEGSKA (reference sequence). There are 14 residues in the CDR3. The V gene lost 3 bases and the J gene lost 1 base, with 12 bases spanning the gap.

CDR3 DNA sequence: TGTGCCAGCAGCTCGAACCGATACCAGAATTCACCCCTCCACTTT. Encoded protein: CASSSNRYQNSPLHF. The rearrangement joins TRBV5-4 to TRBJ1-6; D is unresolved. V was pared by 3 bases and J by 7 bases, with 14 bases between. In germline, CDR1 is SGHNT, CDR2 YYREEE (reference sequence). The CDR3 consists of 15 residues.

CDR3 amino acids: CASSSGTALREQYF. In DNA, the CDR3 is TGCGCCAGCAGCTCTGGGACAGCACTACGAGAGCAGTACTTC. The chain employs TRBV5-1 and TRBJ2-7, with 7 bases matching TRBD1. With 3 bases clipped from V and 7 bases from J, the junction kept 10 bases outside the gene matches. This CDR3 has 14 residues. Germline assignment: CDR1 SGHRS and CDR2 YFSETQ.

This chain links TRBV5-1 with TRBJ2-5; 9 bases are a match to TRBD2. The CDR3 is 19 residues long. Trimming removed 4 bases from V and 5 bases from J; junction bases left unmatched: 21. CDR1 SGHRS and CDR2 YFSETQ come from the germline V gene. CDR3 in amino acids: CASSNAAGTSLGWEETQYF. The CDR3 DNA follows: TGCGCCAGCAGCAACGCCGCCGGGACTAGCTTGGGGTGGGAGGAGACCCAGTACTTC. Full variable domain (missing parts from reference TRBV5-1 and TRBJ2-5): KAGVTQTPRYLIKTRGQQVTLSCSPISGHRSVSWYQQTPGQGLQFLFEYFSETQRNKGNFPGRFSGRQFSNSRSEMNVSTLELGDSALYLCASSNAAGTSLGWEETQYFGPGTRLLVL.

The rearrangement joins TRBV5-1 to TRBJ1-3; 7 positions match TRBD1. The CDR3 runs to 15 residues. Germline V gives CDR1 SGHRS, CDR2 YFSETQ. Unmatched junction bases numbered 6, after V lost 4 bases and J lost 2 bases. CDR3 nucleotide sequence: TGCGCCAGCAGCGAACAGACAGGGACTGGAAACACCATATATTTT. Translating gives CASSEQTGTGNTIYF.

The chain employs TRBV19 and TRBJ2-6; D might be TRBD2 (6 bases). The CDR3 covers 16 residues. The V gene lost 6 bases and the J gene lost 2 bases, with 14 bases spanning the gap. CDR1 LNHDA and CDR2 SQIVND come from the germline V gene (reference sequence). CDR3 in amino acids: CASRGDFWTGANVLTF. The CDR3 DNA reads TGTGCCAGTAGGGGGGACTTCTGGACTGGGGCCAACGTCCTGACTTTC.

The chain combines TRBV29-1 with TRBJ2-3, with 8 bases identical to TRBD2. The V gene's germline CDR1 is SQVTM and CDR2 ANQGSEA. V trimming: 7 bases; J trimming: 4 bases; junction bases outside the gene matches: 7. The CDR3 is 13 amino acids. CDR3 bases: TGCAGCGCTCCGGGGGGGACGGCAGATACGCAGTATTTT. Translating gives CSAPGGTADTQYF.

The chain combines TRBV7-8 with TRBJ2-7; possibly TRBD2 for D (5 bases). The CDR3 has 17 amino acids. With 1 base removed from V and 6 bases from J, the gap between germline ends came to 22 bases. The germline V gene encodes CDR1 SGHVS and CDR2 FQNEAQ. CDR3 residues: CASSLEGRSVTSGEQYF. Here the CDR3 DNA reads TGTGCCAGCAGCTTAGAGGGCCGATCGGTCACTAGTGGCGAGCAGTACTTC.

This clone was seen a few times. The V gene is TRBV12-3 or TRBV12-4, the J gene TRBJ1-1; D perhaps matches TRBD1 (5 bases). The CDR3 is 13 residues long. Trimming removed 6 bases at V and 4 bases at J, with 12 bases between. The CDR3 region has the DNA TGTGCCAGCAGGCTCAGGGATGGCACTGAAGCTTTCTTT. Translated, it gives CASRLRDGTEAFF.

The chain uses TRBV7-9 and TRBJ1-2, with TRBD1 as a possible D gene (5 bases). V lost 5 bases and J 0 bases, leaving 10 bases between the germline ends. The CDR3 is made up of 14 amino acids. CDR1 is SEHNR, CDR2 FQNEAQ, per germline (reference sequence). The CDR3 DNA reads TGTGCCAGCAGCGAGACAGACACTAACTATGGCTACACCTTC. This codes for CASSETDTNYGYTF. Combining the CDR3 with reference TRBV7-9 and TRBJ1-2 gives the whole variable domain DTGVSQNPRHKITKRGQNVTFRCDPISEHNRLYWYRQTLGQGPEFLTYFQNEAQLEKSRLLSDRFSAERPKGSFSTLEIQRTEQGDSAMYLCASSETDTNYGYTFGSGTRLTVV.

The genes are TRBV19 and TRBJ2-1; no firm D call. In germline, CDR1 is LNHDA, CDR2 SQIVND (reference sequence). This CDR3 is 15 amino acids long. Trimming removed 5 bases from V and 0 bases from J, with 11 bases in between. The CDR3, as DNA: TGTGCCAGTAGTTCCGGCCGGAGCTCCTACAATGAGCAGTTCTTC. Translated: CASSSGRSSYNEQFF.

V and J are TRBV7-3 and TRBJ2-2, with 8 positions matching TRBD2. This CDR3 contains 16 residues. V was clipped by 4 bases and J by 4 bases; unmatched bases: 8. The germline V gene has CDR1 SGHTA and CDR2 FQGTGA. This CDR3 is CASSSGAGGPTGELFF. As DNA, the CDR3 is TGTGCCAGCAGCTCGGGGGCGGGGGGCCCCACCGGGGAGCTGTTTTTT.

The chain couples TRBV6-5 to TRBJ1-2; D not certain. V gave up 6 bases and J gave up 2 bases, with 13 bases separating them. The V gene's germline CDR1 is MNHEY and CDR2 SVGAGI. This CDR3 is 14 amino acids long. The CDR3 region is CASRPSRENYGYTF. CDR3 sequence (DNA): TGTGCCAGCAGACCCTCCCGTGAGAACTATGGCTACACCTTC.

The genes are TRBV28 and TRBJ2-1, with 15 positions matching TRBD2. Germline trimming cut 4 bases from V and 2 bases from J; bases unmatched to any gene: 0. Germline-derived CDR1 and CDR2 are MDHEN and SYDVKM. This CDR3 is built from 16 residues. Here the CDR3 DNA reads TGTGCCAGCAGTTGGACTAGCGGGGGGGCCTACAATGAGCAGTTCTTC. Translated: CASSWTSGGAYNEQFF.

The chain has TRBV6-5 and TRBJ1-1, with TRBD1 matching 10 bases. The trim removed 2 bases at V and 1 base at J, leaving 4 bases unmatched. The CDR3 length is 16 residues. CDR1 and CDR2 from the germline V gene are MNHEY and SVGAGI. CDR3: CASSYPRTGGNTEAFF. The CDR3 DNA reads as TGTGCCAGCAGTTACCCAAGGACAGGGGGGAACACTGAAGCTTTCTTT.

The V gene is TRBV7-7, the J gene TRBJ2-2; no clear D. From germline, CDR1 is SSHAT and CDR2 FNYEAQ (reference sequence). The V end was cut by 1 base, the J end by 4 bases, with 4 bases between. The CDR3 runs 13 residues. Here the CDR3 reads CASSLGPTGELFF. The CDR3 bases are TGTGCCAGCAGCTTAGGGCCCACCGGGGAGCTGTTTTTT.